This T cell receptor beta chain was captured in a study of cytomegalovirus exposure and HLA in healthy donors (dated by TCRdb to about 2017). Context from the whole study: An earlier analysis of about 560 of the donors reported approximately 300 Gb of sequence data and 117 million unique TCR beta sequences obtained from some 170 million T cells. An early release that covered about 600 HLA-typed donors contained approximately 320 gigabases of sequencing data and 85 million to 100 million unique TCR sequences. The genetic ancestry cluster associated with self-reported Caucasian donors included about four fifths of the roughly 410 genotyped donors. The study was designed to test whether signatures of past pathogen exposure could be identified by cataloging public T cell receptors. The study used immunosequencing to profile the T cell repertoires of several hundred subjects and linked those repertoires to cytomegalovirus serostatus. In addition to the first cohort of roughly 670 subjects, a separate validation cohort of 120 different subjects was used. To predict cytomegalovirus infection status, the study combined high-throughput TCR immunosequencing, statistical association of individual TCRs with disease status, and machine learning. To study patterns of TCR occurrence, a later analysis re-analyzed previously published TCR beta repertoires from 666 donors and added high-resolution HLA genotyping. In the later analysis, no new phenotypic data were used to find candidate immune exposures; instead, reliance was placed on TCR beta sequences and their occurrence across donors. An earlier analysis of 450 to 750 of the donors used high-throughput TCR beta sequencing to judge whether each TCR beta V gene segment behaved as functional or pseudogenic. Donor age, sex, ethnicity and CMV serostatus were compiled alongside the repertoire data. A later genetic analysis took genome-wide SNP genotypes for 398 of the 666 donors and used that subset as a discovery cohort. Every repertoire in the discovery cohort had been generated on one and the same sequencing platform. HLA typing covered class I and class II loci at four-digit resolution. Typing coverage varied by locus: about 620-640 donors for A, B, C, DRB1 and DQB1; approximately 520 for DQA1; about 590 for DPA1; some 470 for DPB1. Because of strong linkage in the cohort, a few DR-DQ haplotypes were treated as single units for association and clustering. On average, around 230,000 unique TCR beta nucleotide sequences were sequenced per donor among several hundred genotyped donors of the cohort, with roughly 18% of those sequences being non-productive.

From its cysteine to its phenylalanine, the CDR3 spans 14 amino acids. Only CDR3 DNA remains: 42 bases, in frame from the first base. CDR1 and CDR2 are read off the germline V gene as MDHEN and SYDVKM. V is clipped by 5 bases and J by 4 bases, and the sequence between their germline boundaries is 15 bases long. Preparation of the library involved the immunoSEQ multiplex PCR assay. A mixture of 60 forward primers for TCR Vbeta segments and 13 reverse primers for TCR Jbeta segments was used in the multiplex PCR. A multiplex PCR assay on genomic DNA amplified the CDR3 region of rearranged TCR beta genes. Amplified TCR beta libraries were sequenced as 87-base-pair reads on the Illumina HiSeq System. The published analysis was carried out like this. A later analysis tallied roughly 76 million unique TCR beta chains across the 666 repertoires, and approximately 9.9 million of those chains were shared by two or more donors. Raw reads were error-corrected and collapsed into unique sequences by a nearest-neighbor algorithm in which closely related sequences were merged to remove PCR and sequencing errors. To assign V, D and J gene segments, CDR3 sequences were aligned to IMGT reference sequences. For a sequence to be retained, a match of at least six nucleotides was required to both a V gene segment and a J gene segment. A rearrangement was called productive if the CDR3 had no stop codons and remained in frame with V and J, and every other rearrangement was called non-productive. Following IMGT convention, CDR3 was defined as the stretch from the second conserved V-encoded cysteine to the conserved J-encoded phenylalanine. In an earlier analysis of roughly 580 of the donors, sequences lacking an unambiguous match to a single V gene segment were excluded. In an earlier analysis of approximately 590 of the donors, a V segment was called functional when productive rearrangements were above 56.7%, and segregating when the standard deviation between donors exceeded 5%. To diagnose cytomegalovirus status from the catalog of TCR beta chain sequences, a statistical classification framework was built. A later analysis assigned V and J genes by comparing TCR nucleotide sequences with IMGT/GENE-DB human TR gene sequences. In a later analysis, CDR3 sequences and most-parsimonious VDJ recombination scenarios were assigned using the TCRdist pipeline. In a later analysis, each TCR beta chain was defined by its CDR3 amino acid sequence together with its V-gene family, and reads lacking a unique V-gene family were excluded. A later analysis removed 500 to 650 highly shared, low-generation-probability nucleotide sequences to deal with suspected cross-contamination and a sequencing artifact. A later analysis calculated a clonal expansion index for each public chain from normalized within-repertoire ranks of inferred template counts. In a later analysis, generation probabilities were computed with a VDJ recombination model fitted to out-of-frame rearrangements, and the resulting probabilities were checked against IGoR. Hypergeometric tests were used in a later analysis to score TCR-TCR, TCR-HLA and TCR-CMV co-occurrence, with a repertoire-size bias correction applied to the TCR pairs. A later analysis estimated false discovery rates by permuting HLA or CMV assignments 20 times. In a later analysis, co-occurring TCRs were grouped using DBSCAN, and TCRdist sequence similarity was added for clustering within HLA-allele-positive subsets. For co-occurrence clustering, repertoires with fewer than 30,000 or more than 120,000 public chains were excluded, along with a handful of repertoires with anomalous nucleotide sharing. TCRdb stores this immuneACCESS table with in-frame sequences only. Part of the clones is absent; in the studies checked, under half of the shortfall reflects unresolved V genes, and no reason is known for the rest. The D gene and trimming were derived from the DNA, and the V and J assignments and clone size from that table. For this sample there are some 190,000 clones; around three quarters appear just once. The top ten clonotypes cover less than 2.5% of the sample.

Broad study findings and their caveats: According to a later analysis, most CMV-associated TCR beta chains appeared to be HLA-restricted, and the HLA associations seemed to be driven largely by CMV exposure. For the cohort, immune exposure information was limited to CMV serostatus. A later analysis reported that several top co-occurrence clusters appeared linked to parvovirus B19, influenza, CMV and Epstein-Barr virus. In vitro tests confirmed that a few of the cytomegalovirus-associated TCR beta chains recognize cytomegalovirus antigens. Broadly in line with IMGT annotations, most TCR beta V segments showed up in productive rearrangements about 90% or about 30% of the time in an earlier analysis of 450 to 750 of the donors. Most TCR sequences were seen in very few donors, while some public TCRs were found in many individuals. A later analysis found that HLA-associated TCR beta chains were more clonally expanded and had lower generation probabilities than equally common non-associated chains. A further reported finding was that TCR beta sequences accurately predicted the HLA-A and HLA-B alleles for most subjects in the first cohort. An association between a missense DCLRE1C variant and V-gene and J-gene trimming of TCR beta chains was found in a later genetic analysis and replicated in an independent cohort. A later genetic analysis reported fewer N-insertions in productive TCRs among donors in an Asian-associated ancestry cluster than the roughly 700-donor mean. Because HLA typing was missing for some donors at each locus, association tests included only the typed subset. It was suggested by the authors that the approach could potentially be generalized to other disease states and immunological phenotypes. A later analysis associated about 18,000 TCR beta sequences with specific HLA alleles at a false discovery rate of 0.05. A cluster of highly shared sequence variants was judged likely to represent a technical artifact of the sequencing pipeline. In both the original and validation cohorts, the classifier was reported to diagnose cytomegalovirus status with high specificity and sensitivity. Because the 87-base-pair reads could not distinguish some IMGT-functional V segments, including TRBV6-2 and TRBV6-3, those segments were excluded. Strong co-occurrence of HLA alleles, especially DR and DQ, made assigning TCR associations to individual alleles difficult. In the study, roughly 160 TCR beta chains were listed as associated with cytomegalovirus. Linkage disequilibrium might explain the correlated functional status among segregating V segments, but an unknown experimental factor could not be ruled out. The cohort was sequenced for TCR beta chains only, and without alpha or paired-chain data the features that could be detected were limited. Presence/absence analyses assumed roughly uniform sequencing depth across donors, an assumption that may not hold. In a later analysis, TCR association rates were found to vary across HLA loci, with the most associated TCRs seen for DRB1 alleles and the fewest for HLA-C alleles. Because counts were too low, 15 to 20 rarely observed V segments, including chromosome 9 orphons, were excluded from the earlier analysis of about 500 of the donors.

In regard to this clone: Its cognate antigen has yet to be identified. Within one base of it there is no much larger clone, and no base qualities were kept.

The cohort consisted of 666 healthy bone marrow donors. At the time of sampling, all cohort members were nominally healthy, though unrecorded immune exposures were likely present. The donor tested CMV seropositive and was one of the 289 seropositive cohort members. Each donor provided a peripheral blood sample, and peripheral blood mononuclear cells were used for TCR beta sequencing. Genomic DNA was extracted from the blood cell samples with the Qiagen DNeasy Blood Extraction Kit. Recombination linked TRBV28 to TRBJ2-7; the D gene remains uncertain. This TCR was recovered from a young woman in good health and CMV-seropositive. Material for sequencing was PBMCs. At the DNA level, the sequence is TGTGCCAGCAGTCCCCATGAGGTTGGGTACGAGCAGTACTTC. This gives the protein CASSPHEVGYEQYF.